What follows are 20 T cell receptor beta chains derived from one specimen sequenced in a study of CD8+ T cells in alopecia areata. Investigators isolated RNA and reverse transcribed it into cDNA to act as the sequencing template. Here immunoSEQ multiplex PCR was the method, and the copy in TCRdb shows in-frame clones only, minus some. The sample consists of about 200,000 clones, about 56% of them appearing once. Sequencing used CD8+ T cells sorted from blood. These receptors were taken from a human donor in good health.

The table lists this clone with a few counts. This chain connects TRBV29-1 to TRBJ1-1; D remains ambiguous. The CDR3 covers 15 residues. Between the trimmed V and J ends, which lost 3 bases and 1 base, there was a span of 15 bases. The germline V gene encodes CDR1 SQVTM and CDR2 ANQGSEA. The CDR3 region has the DNA TGCAGCGTTGAGGGATCGGGGTCGGGGAACACTGAAGCTTTCTTT. The encoded protein is CSVEGSGSGNTEAFF. The whole variable domain, remainder taken from reference TRBV29-1 and TRBJ1-1, is SAVISQKPSRDICQRGTSLTIQCQVDSQVTMMFWYRQQPGQSLTLIATANQGSEATYESGFVIDKFPISRPNLTFSTLTVSNMSPEDSSIYLCSVEGSGSGNTEAFFGQGTRLTVV.

The V and J genes are TRBV23-1 and TRBJ2-7; D gene ambiguous. TRBV23-1 is an ORF; its function is uncertain. The CDR3 has 15 amino acids. Trimming pared 0 bases from V and 4 bases from J, leaving 13 bases between. The CDR3 is CASSQSKARLYEQYF. The CDR3 coding sequence is TGCGCCAGCAGTCAATCGAAAGCAAGATTGTACGAGCAGTACTTC.

The chain couples TRBV27 to TRBJ2-5; tentative D call: TRBD1 (5 bases). V lost 5 bases to trimming and J lost 2 bases, with 18 bases between them. The germline CDR1 and CDR2 sequences are MNHEY and SMNVEV (reference sequence). The CDR3 length is 16 residues. The CDR3 is CASSPRLAGQQETQYF. As DNA, the CDR3 is TGTGCCAGCAGTCCTCGTTTAGCAGGGCAACAAGAGACCCAGTACTTC.

This sequence joins TRBV29-1 and TRBJ2-7; possible D gene TRBD2, 5 bases. V lost 6 bases, J lost 0 bases, and 9 bases lay in between. The CDR3 covers 12 residues. Germline V gene sequence: CDR1 SQVTM, CDR2 ANQGSEA. Written as DNA, the CDR3 is TGCAGCGTCGGGGAGAGCTCCTACGAGCAGTACTTC. This codes for CSVGESSYEQYF.

This chain connects TRBV7-8 to TRBJ1-5, with no clear D. V gave up 3 bases and J gave up 0 bases, with 0 bases separating them. CDR3 size: 12 residues. CDR1 and CDR2 from the germline V gene are SGHVS and FQNEAQ. The CDR3 coding sequence is TGTGCCAGCAGCTTTAGCAATCAGCCCCAGCATTTT. The encoded protein is CASSFSNQPQHF. The full variable domain, rest sourced from reference TRBV7-8 and TRBJ1-5, is GAGVSQSPRYKVAKRGQDVALRCDPISGHVSLFWYQQALGQGPEFLTYFQNEAQLDKSGLPSDRFFAERPEGSVSTLKIQRTQQEDSAVYLCASSFSNQPQHFGDGTRLSIL.

CDR3 residues: CASSLFRGDTQYF. In DNA form, the CDR3 reads TGTGCCAGCAGCTTATTTCGGGGGGATACGCAGTATTTT. The chain couples TRBV13 to TRBJ2-3; maybe TRBD2 (6 bases). The CDR3 runs to 13 residues. Germline CDR1 reads PRHDT; CDR2 reads FYEKMQ (reference sequence). Trimming took off 2 bases at V and 6 bases at J, with 9 bases between the two ends.

V gene TRBV14 combines with J gene TRBJ2-7, with 7 bases identical to TRBD1. Per the germline V gene, CDR1 is SGHDN and CDR2 is FVKESK. The ends lost 4 bases at V and 4 bases at J; junction bases unmatched: 1. The length of the CDR3 is 12 residues. In DNA form, the CDR3 reads TGTGCCAGCAGCCGGGACAGTTACGAGCAGTACTTC. Residues: CASSRDSYEQYF.

This clone was observed a single time. The CDR3 nucleotides read TGTGCCTGGACCGACGGACAGCATAGCAATCAGCCCCAGCATTTT. Translation: CAWTDGQHSNQPQHF. The J gene is TRBJ1-5, the V gene TRBV30, with D maybe TRBD1 (6 bases). The CDR3 extends over 15 amino acids. CDR1 and CDR2 (germline): GTSNPN, SVGIG (reference sequence). Trimming removed 4 bases from V and 0 bases from J, with 13 bases in between.

The rearrangement joins TRBV4-1 to TRBJ1-2; D remains unclear. The CDR3 contains 15 residues. V lost 0 bases, J lost 0 bases, and 8 bases lay in between. Germline V gene data show CDR1 as MGHRA and CDR2 as YSYEKL. The CDR3 nucleotides are TGCGCCAGCAGCCAAGAAAGTTCAGCTAACTATGGCTACACCTTC. Amino acids: CASSQESSANYGYTF.

The chain employs TRBV2 and TRBJ2-3, with TRBD1 as a possible D gene (5 bases). Germline V gene lookup returns CDR1 SNHLY and CDR2 FYNNEI. The CDR3 sequence is 14 residues long. V dropped 1 base and J dropped 0 bases, with 5 bases sitting between them. The CDR3 region has the DNA TGTGCCAGCAGTGAAGAGGGGAGCACAGATACGCAGTATTTT. Its translation is CASSEEGSTDTQYF.

The chain combines TRBV25-1 with TRBJ2-3, with D uncertain. Trimming removed 7 bases from V and 6 bases from J, with 5 bases in between. Germline CDR1 is MGHDK and CDR2 is SYGVNS. This CDR3 has 10 amino acids. For the CDR3, the DNA is TGTGCCAGCATGGCCGATACGCAGTATTTT. Its protein is CASMADTQYF. Drawing the rest from reference TRBV25-1 and TRBJ2-3, the complete variable domain is EADIYQTPRYLVIGTGKKITLECSQTMGHDKMYWYQQDPGMELHLIHYSYGVNSTEKGDLSSESTVSRIRTEHFPLTLESARPSHTSQYLCASMADTQYFGPGTRLTVL.

The rearrangement links TRBV10-3 to TRBJ1-2; 7 bases line up with TRBD1. The length of the CDR3 is 12 residues. After removal of 5 bases from V and 8 bases from J, the junction contained 5 bases not matched to a gene. Germline CDR1 and CDR2: ENHRY and SYGVKD. The CDR3 protein is CAISINRGGYTF. The CDR3 bases are TGTGCCATCAGTATAAACAGGGGAGGCTACACCTTC.

The chain couples TRBV25-1 to TRBJ1-2; D is undetermined. The CDR3 consists of 13 residues. Germline V gives CDR1 MGHDK, CDR2 SYGVNS. V shed 5 bases and J shed 3 bases, with 10 bases lying between them. The CDR3, as DNA: TGTGCCAGCAGTATTACAAGTGACTATGGCTACACCTTC. It encodes CASSITSDYGYTF.

V usage is TRBV7-8 and J usage is TRBJ2-1, with 8 nucleotides matching TRBD1. Losses at the gene ends were 1 base for V and 9 bases for J; bases not matched to a gene: 5. This CDR3 is 14 amino acids long. Germline assignment: CDR1 SGHVS and CDR2 FQNEAQ. CDR3 amino acids: CASSLGPGGGEQFF. The CDR3 nucleotides are TGTGCCAGCAGCTTAGGCCCAGGGGGCGGTGAGCAGTTCTTC.

The J gene is TRBJ2-7, the V gene TRBV5-6; possibly TRBD1 for D (6 bases). V was clipped by 2 bases and J by 5 bases, with 11 bases between them. This CDR3 has 13 amino acids. In germline, CDR1 is SGHDT, CDR2 YYEEEE. For the CDR3, the DNA is TGTGCCAGCAGCTTAGGCAGGGGAGACGAGCAGTACTTC. Translating gives CASSLGRGDEQYF.

The chain is built from TRBV27 and TRBJ2-5; maybe TRBD1 (5 bases). The germline V and J ends were trimmed by 6 bases and 2 bases, with 16 bases remaining between them. The germline V gene encodes CDR1 MNHEY and CDR2 SMNVEV (reference sequence). The CDR3 sequence is 15 residues long. The CDR3 sequence: CASSPNYRLQETQYF. CDR3 DNA sequence: TGTGCCAGCAGCCCGAACTACAGGTTACAAGAGACCCAGTACTTC.

This clone was seen a few times. V is TRBV29-1 and J is TRBJ2-7, with D perhaps TRBD2 (5 bases). CDR1 is SQVTM, CDR2 ANQGSEA, per germline. Trimming stripped 4 bases from V and 3 bases from J, with 19 bases between. This CDR3 comprises 15 residues. Here the CDR3 reads CSVVLEGALSYEQYF. The CDR3, as DNA: TGCAGCGTTGTACTAGAGGGCGCGCTTAGCTACGAGCAGTACTTC.

The chain uses TRBV7-9 and TRBJ1-2; 9 bases match TRBD1. Germline V gene lookup returns CDR1 SEHNR and CDR2 FQNEAQ (reference sequence). This CDR3 spans 18 amino acids. Trimming took 5 bases from V and 2 from J; bases not matched to a gene: 15. This CDR3 reads CASSPPATGGAANYGYTF. As DNA, the CDR3 is TGTGCCAGCAGCCCACCGGCCACAGGGGGCGCGGCAAACTATGGCTACACCTTC. The full variable domain, with the rest looked up from reference TRBV7-9 and TRBJ1-2, is DTGVSQNPRHKITKRGQNVTFRCDPISEHNRLYWYRQTLGQGPEFLTYFQNEAQLEKSRLLSDRFSAERPKGSFSTLEIQRTEQGDSAMYLCASSPPATGGAANYGYTFGSGTRLTVV.

This clone occurred a few times. The chain couples TRBV2 to TRBJ1-4; D ambiguous. V was cut by 0 bases and J by 6 bases, with 17 bases left in between. Germline V gives CDR1 SNHLY, CDR2 FYNNEI. There are 17 residues in the CDR3. CDR3: CASSEAVVAGRDEKLFF. CDR3 nucleotides: TGTGCCAGCAGTGAAGCGGTCGTGGCGGGGAGGGATGAAAAACTGTTTTTT.

V and J are TRBV5-4 and TRBJ2-5; 7 nucleotides align to TRBD1. After removal of 1 base from V and 5 bases from J, the junction contained 11 bases not matched to a gene. From germline, CDR1 is SGHNT and CDR2 YYREEE (reference sequence). CDR3 length: 16 amino acids. CDR3 nucleotides: TGTGCCAGCAGCTTGTGGGCAGGGGGTCGAGGGGAGACCCAGTACTTC. The encoded protein is CASSLWAGGRGETQYF.